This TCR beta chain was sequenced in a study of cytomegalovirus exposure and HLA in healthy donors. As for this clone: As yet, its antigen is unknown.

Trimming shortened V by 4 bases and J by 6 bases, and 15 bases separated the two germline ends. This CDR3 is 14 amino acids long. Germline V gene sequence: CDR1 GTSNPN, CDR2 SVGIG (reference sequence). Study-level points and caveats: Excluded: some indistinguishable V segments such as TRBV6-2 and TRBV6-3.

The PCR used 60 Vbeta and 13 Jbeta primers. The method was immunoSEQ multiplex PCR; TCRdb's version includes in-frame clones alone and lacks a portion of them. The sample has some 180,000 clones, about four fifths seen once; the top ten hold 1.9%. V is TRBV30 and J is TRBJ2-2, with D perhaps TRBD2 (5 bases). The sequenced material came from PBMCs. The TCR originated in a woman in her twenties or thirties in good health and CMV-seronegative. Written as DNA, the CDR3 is TGTGCCTGGATTCCGGGGAAAAGGGCCGGGGAGCTGTTTTTT. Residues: CAWIPGKRAGELFF.